A selection of T cell receptor beta chains follows, all from one sample in a study of technical replicates of blood from a handful of donors. TCRdb's copy holds only in-frame clones and misses some; the assay was immunoSEQ multiplex PCR. This sample has more than 80,000 clones, with approximately 96% found just once. Specimen: T cells isolated from PBMCs. These receptors were taken from a human donor in good health. The CDR3 runs from the conserved cysteine through the conserved F or W. D genes are given only for firm matches. The size of a clone is reported for some rows only, either as once, few or many, or as a class for expanded clones.

clone_size: NA
v_call: TRBV28
d_call: NA
j_call: TRBJ2-2
cdr3_nt: TGTGCCAGCCATAGACAGGAGACAAACACCGGGGAGCTGTTTTTT
cdr3_aa: CASHRQETNTGELFF

clone_size: NA
v_call: TRBV6-1
d_call: TRBD2
j_call: TRBJ2-5
cdr3_nt: TGTGCCAGCGGGACTAGCGGGGACTTAGGGACCCAGTACTTC
cdr3_aa: CASGTSGDLGTQYF

clone_size: NA
v_call: TRBV4-1
d_call: NA
j_call: TRBJ1-4
cdr3_nt: TGCGCCAGCAGCTCTCGGGGAAATGAAAAACTGTTTTTT
cdr3_aa: CASSSRGNEKLFF

clone_size: NA
v_call: TRBV5-6
d_call: NA
j_call: TRBJ1-1
cdr3_nt: TGTGCCAGCAGCTTGTTCGCAGGGGTTGCTGAAGCTTTCTTT
cdr3_aa: CASSLFAGVAEAFF

clone_size: NA
v_call: TRBV29-1
d_call: TRBD1
j_call: TRBJ2-4
cdr3_nt: TGCAGCGTTGAAGAGGTACAGGGGGTAAGAAACATTCAGTACTTC
cdr3_aa: CSVEEVQGVRNIQYF

clone_size: NA
v_call: TRBV27
d_call: NA
j_call: TRBJ2-5
cdr3_nt: TGTGCCAGCAGCTTAGGGGGGTACCCCCAAGAGACCCAGTACTTC
cdr3_aa: CASSLGGYPQETQYF

clone_size: NA
v_call: TRBV13
d_call: NA
j_call: TRBJ2-2
cdr3_nt: TGTGCCAGCAAGAGAGACAGTCCGGCGAACACCGGGGAGCTGTTTTTT
cdr3_aa: CASKRDSPANTGELFF

clone_size: NA
v_call: TRBV7-9
d_call: NA
j_call: TRBJ2-7
cdr3_nt: TGTGCCAGCAGTCCCCAGGGGCCCATATACGAGCAGTACTTC
cdr3_aa: CASSPQGPIYEQYF

clone_size: NA
v_call: TRBV10-3
d_call: NA
j_call: TRBJ1-3
cdr3_nt: TGTGCCATCAGTTTACAGACTGGAAACACCATATATTTT
cdr3_aa: CAISLQTGNTIYF

clone_size: NA
v_call: TRBV27
d_call: TRBD2
j_call: TRBJ2-7
cdr3_nt: TGTGCCAGCAGACCCGCCGGGACTACTAACTCCTACGAGCAGTACTTC
cdr3_aa: CASRPAGTTNSYEQYF

clone_size: once
v_call: TRBV20-1
d_call: NA
j_call: TRBJ2-7
cdr3_nt: TGCAGTGCTCGGGACTTCTACGAGCAGTACTTC
cdr3_aa: CSARDFYEQYF

clone_size: once
v_call: TRBV30
d_call: NA
j_call: TRBJ2-6
cdr3_nt: TGTGCATCGACTTTTGCCGCATCTGGGGCCAACGTCCTGACTTTC
cdr3_aa: CASTFAASGANVLTF

clone_size: NA
v_call: TRBV27
d_call: NA
j_call: TRBJ2-3
cdr3_nt: TGTGCCAGCAGTTCCCCAATCACAGATACGCAGTATTTT
cdr3_aa: CASSSPITDTQYF

clone_size: NA
v_call: TRBV9
d_call: NA
j_call: TRBJ1-4
cdr3_nt: TGTGCCAGCAGCGGGGGGGTATCTACAACTAATGAAAAACTGTTTTTT
cdr3_aa: CASSGGVSTTNEKLFF

clone_size: NA
v_call: TRBV10-3
d_call: TRBD1
j_call: TRBJ2-7
cdr3_nt: TGTGCCATAATGGGACAGACCTACGAGCAGTACTTC
cdr3_aa: CAIMGQTYEQYF

clone_size: NA
v_call: TRBV5-6
d_call: NA
j_call: TRBJ2-3
cdr3_nt: TGTGCCAGCAGCTGGGGGACAACAGATACGCAGTATTTT
cdr3_aa: CASSWGTTDTQYF

clone_size: NA
v_call: TRBV29-1
d_call: NA
j_call: TRBJ2-3
cdr3_nt: TGCAGCGTCCCCGACAGTTTCACAGATACGCAGTATTTT
cdr3_aa: CSVPDSFTDTQYF

clone_size: NA
v_call: TRBV19
d_call: NA
j_call: TRBJ2-7
cdr3_nt: TGTGCCAGTAGTATCGCCCCCGTGGCACCAAGATCTCTCTACGAGCAGTACTTC
cdr3_aa: CASSIAPVAPRSLYEQYF

clone_size: once
v_call: TRBV7-2
d_call: TRBD2
j_call: TRBJ2-5
cdr3_nt: TGTGCCAGCAGCGACCTACTAGCGGGAGTTGAAGAGACCCAGTACTTC
cdr3_aa: CASSDLLAGVEETQYF

clone_size: NA
v_call: TRBV10-2
d_call: TRBD1
j_call: TRBJ2-7
cdr3_nt: TGCGCCACCAGGCAGGTGAGGGGGCCATACGAGCAGTACTTC
cdr3_aa: CATRQVRGPYEQYF

clone_size: NA
v_call: TRBV4-1
d_call: TRBD1
j_call: TRBJ2-7
cdr3_nt: TGCGCCAGCAGCCAAGGACAGGGAATGTCCTACGAGCAGTACTTC
cdr3_aa: CASSQGQGMSYEQYF

clone_size: NA
v_call: TRBV9
d_call: TRBD2
j_call: TRBJ2-1
cdr3_nt: TGTGCCAGCAGCGTAGGGTCTAGCGGGAGAGTTAGTGAGCAGTTCTTC
cdr3_aa: CASSVGSSGRVSEQFF

clone_size: NA
v_call: TRBV5-1
d_call: TRBD1
j_call: TRBJ1-3
cdr3_nt: TGCGCCAGCAGCTTGGAGGCAGGGGGCACCATATATTTT
cdr3_aa: CASSLEAGGTIYF

clone_size: NA
v_call: TRBV29-1
d_call: TRBD1
j_call: TRBJ2-2
cdr3_nt: TGCAGCGTCGACGGACAGGGCGACGGGGAGCTGTTTTTT
cdr3_aa: CSVDGQGDGELFF

clone_size: NA
v_call: TRBV11-3
d_call: TRBD2
j_call: TRBJ2-3
cdr3_nt: TGTGCCAGCAGCTTAGAAGGACTAGCGGGTGATACGCAGTATTTT
cdr3_aa: CASSLEGLAGDTQYF

clone_size: NA
v_call: TRBV2
d_call: NA
j_call: TRBJ2-3
cdr3_nt: TGTGCCAGCAGTCCGGGACTCAACACAGATACGCAGTATTTT
cdr3_aa: CASSPGLNTDTQYF

clone_size: NA
v_call: TRBV7-9
d_call: NA
j_call: TRBJ1-1
cdr3_nt: TGTGCCAGCAGCTTAACGGTCAACACTGAAGCTTTCTTT
cdr3_aa: CASSLTVNTEAFF

clone_size: NA
v_call: TRBV11-3
d_call: NA
j_call: TRBJ2-7
cdr3_nt: TGTGCCAGCAGCTTATTAAGGGACAACCTTTTTTACGAGCAGTACTTC
cdr3_aa: CASSLLRDNLFYEQYF

clone_size: NA
v_call: TRBV19
d_call: NA
j_call: TRBJ1-2
cdr3_nt: TGTGCCAGTAGATTGCCAACGGGAGAGGACTATGGCTACACCTTC
cdr3_aa: CASRLPTGEDYGYTF

clone_size: NA
v_call: TRBV21-1
d_call: NA
j_call: TRBJ2-3
cdr3_nt: TGTGCCAGCGAAAGACAGGGGGATACGCAGTATTTT
cdr3_aa: CASERQGDTQYF

clone_size: NA
v_call: TRBV5-4
d_call: NA
j_call: TRBJ1-1
cdr3_nt: TGTGCCAGCAGTTCGGGACTTTCGAACACTGAAGCTTTCTTT
cdr3_aa: CASSSGLSNTEAFF

clone_size: NA
v_call: TRBV5-5
d_call: NA
j_call: TRBJ1-2
cdr3_nt: TGTGCCAGCAGCTTACAGCTGGCCTATGGCTACACCTTC
cdr3_aa: CASSLQLAYGYTF

clone_size: NA
v_call: TRBV10-3
d_call: NA
j_call: TRBJ2-3
cdr3_nt: TGTGCCATCAGTGAGGTCGGGACAGATACGCAGTATTTT
cdr3_aa: CAISEVGTDTQYF

clone_size: NA
v_call: TRBV12-5
d_call: NA
j_call: TRBJ1-3
cdr3_nt: TGTGCTAGTGGTTCGGACAGTTTGGGAAACACCATATATTTT
cdr3_aa: CASGSDSLGNTIYF

clone_size: NA
v_call: TRBV7-3
d_call: TRBD2
j_call: TRBJ2-5
cdr3_nt: TGTGCCAGCAGCTCGCGACTAGCGGGAGGTCCCCAGTACTTC
cdr3_aa: CASSSRLAGGPQYF

clone_size: NA
v_call: TRBV19
d_call: NA
j_call: TRBJ1-3
cdr3_nt: TGTGCCAGTAGTGCCCCTGGGGGGGGCCCTGGAAACACCATATATTTT
cdr3_aa: CASSAPGGGPGNTIYF

clone_size: NA
v_call: TRBV6-4
d_call: TRBD1
j_call: TRBJ1-2
cdr3_nt: TGTGCCAGCAGTGGAGGGGGCGCATATGGCTACACCTTC
cdr3_aa: CASSGGGAYGYTF